The 4 T cell receptor beta chains in this list originate from one sample, sequenced in a study of blood T cell repertoires in COVID-19 (dated by TCRdb to between 2020 and 2021). The library relied on the immunoSEQ multiplex PCR assay. Not all clones reach the TCRdb copy of this immuneACCESS table, which keeps in-frame sequences only. Checked studies attribute under half of the gap to unresolved V genes and leave the rest unexplained. The sample has roughly 90,000 clones on record, 80% to 90% of them singletons. The ten largest make up about 2.5% of the sample. Sequencing was performed on peripheral blood. The source of these receptors is a man between 50 and 59 years old with COVID-19, enrolled during active disease.

In this sample, this clone turned up once. The V call is TRBV18, the J call TRBJ2-1; TRBD2 agrees at 14 bases. V gave up 2 bases and J gave up 5 bases; unmatched junction bases: 5. This CDR3 contains 17 residues. Germline V gives CDR1 KGHSH, CDR2 LQKENI. For the CDR3, the DNA is TGTGCCAGCTCACCATCCCTGGGACTAGCGGGGGACAATGAGCAGTTCTTC. Protein: CASSPSLGLAGDNEQFF.

This sequence joins TRBV5-1 and TRBJ2-1; TRBD1 matches 8 bases. The CDR3 sequence is 16 residues long. With 5 bases clipped from V and 7 bases from J, the junction kept 14 bases outside the gene matches. Per the germline V gene, CDR1 is SGHRS and CDR2 is YFSETQ. As DNA, the CDR3 is TGCGCCAGCAGAACCCCCGGGACAGGCGTTGTGAATGAGCAGTTCTTC. Amino acid sequence: CASRTPGTGVVNEQFF.

This clone showed up just a few times. The chain carries TRBV19 and TRBJ1-1; 8 bases fit TRBD1. The length of the CDR3 is 14 residues. V shed 5 bases, J shed 1 base, and the junction held 3 bases outside the gene matches. Germline CDR1 reads LNHDA; CDR2 reads SQIVND (reference sequence). This chain's CDR3 is CASSPGQGNTEAFF. CDR3 bases: TGTGCCAGTAGTCCCGGACAGGGGAACACTGAAGCTTTCTTT.

This clone was seen a few times. This chain joins TRBV25-1 and TRBJ1-2; weak D call: TRBD1 (5 bases). The ends were cut back, 5 bases at V and 5 bases at J, with 15 bases in the middle. Germline CDR1 MGHDK, CDR2 SYGVNS. This CDR3 is built from 14 residues. CDR3 in amino acids: CASSPRQLWYGYTF. CDR3 coding DNA: TGTGCCAGCAGTCCAAGACAGTTATGGTATGGCTACACCTTC.